These 24 T cell receptor beta chains were all obtained from the same sample, sequenced in a study of blood T cell repertoires in COVID-19. TCRdb's copy holds only in-frame clones and misses some; the assay was immunoSEQ multiplex PCR. Among over 150,000 clones, roughly 79% were seen once, and the ten largest hold approximately 26%. The specimen sequenced was peripheral blood. The receptor source for this set is a woman aged 70-85 years with acute or convalescent COVID-19.

This chain links TRBV29-1 with TRBJ2-7; D is perhaps TRBD1 (6 bases). This CDR3 is built from 12 residues. V lost 7 bases and J lost 0, with 10 bases in between. Germline values: CDR1 SQVTM, CDR2 ANQGSEA. This CDR3 is CSATQGSYEQYF. DNA of the CDR3: TGCAGCGCTACACAGGGCTCCTACGAGCAGTACTTC.

V usage is TRBV5-1 and J usage is TRBJ2-7; 10 bases are a match to TRBD1. The length of the CDR3 is 17 residues. The germline CDR1 and CDR2 sequences are SGHRS and YFSETQ. V dropped 3 bases and J dropped 1; count of bases not matched to a gene: 10. CDR3 amino acids: CASSSNPGQGRSYEQYF. DNA for the CDR3: TGCGCCAGCAGCTCGAACCCGGGACAGGGGCGATCCTACGAGCAGTACTTC.

This chain connects TRBV5-1 to TRBJ1-4, with 8 bases fitting TRBD1. This CDR3 comprises 16 residues. Trimming cost V 4 bases and J 10 bases; bases outside gene matches: 15. Per germline, CDR1 SGHRS and CDR2 YFSETQ. The CDR3 here is CASSSVPGQDTGKLFF. CDR3 bases: TGCGCCAGCAGCAGTGTCCCGGGACAGGACACTGGAAAACTGTTTTTT.

V is TRBV24-1 and J is TRBJ2-1; 8 bases are shared with TRBD1. The trim removed 3 bases at V and 8 bases at J, leaving 17 bases unmatched. The CDR3 is made up of 18 amino acids. The germline gives CDR1 KGHDR, CDR2 SFDVKD. Here the CDR3 reads CATSDTLGQGGRFDEQFF. CDR3 coding DNA: TGTGCCACCAGTGATACCCTAGGACAGGGAGGCAGATTCGATGAGCAGTTCTTC.

V is TRBV7-9 and J is TRBJ2-1; a possible D gene is TRBD2 (6 bases). The CDR3 length is 14 residues. V dropped 1 base and J dropped 7 bases, with 11 bases sitting between them. In germline, CDR1 is SEHNR, CDR2 FQNEAQ (reference sequence). The CDR3 bases are TGTGCCAGCAGCTTAGGGGTTGGGGGGAATGAGCAGTTCTTC. Protein sequence: CASSLGVGGNEQFF.

The chain is built from TRBV5-6 and TRBJ2-5, with 12 bases matching TRBD2. The CDR3 totals 16 residues. Germline values: CDR1 SGHDT, CDR2 YYEEEE. The junction had 7 bases not matched to a gene; V was cut back by 3 bases and J by 4 bases. Here the CDR3 DNA reads TGTGCCAGCAGCTCACTGACTAGCGGGGGTCGAGAGACCCAGTACTTC. Translation: CASSSLTSGGRETQYF.

The genes are TRBV3-1 (or the pseudogene TRBV3-2) and TRBJ1-1; no firm D call. The CDR3 has 14 amino acids. Germline values: CDR1 LGHDT, CDR2 YNNKEL (reference sequence). Trimming left V 7 bases short and J 3 bases short, with 15 bases between. The CDR3 DNA is TGTGCCAGCACCACCCGGGGTGGAGACACTGAAGCTTTCTTT. Translating gives CASTTRGGDTEAFF.

V and J are TRBV27 and TRBJ1-2; the D gene is possibly TRBD1 (6 bases). The germline V gene encodes CDR1 MNHEY and CDR2 SMNVEV (reference sequence). Trimming took 10 bases from V and 2 from J, leaving 11 bases between them. CDR3 length equals 12 residues. CDR3 in DNA: TGTGCCACTAAAAGGGGGAACTATGGCTACACCTTC. Residues: CATKRGNYGYTF.

The CDR3 loop is CASRSNQGAARNQPQHF. The CDR3 nucleotides read TGTGCCAGCAGGTCCAACCAGGGGGCGGCTCGGAATCAGCCCCAGCATTTT. The chain couples TRBV27 to TRBJ1-5, with 8 nucleotides matching TRBD1. Germline CDR1 reads MNHEY; CDR2 reads SMNVEV (reference sequence). The CDR3 has 17 residues. J gave up 4 bases and V 6 bases, and 14 bases lay outside the gene matches.

The chain is built from TRBV19 and TRBJ1-5; 7 bases line up with TRBD1. Germline CDR1 is LNHDA and CDR2 is SQIVND (reference sequence). The junction had 4 bases not matched to a gene; V was cut back by 5 bases and J by 6 bases. This CDR3 region has 13 residues. The CDR3 sequence is CASSDRVSQPQHF. The CDR3 nucleotides are TGTGCCAGTAGTGACAGGGTCAGTCAGCCCCAGCATTTT.

This chain joins TRBV30 and TRBJ2-1, with 7 bases lining up with TRBD2. Germline loops: CDR1 GTSNPN, CDR2 SVGIG (reference sequence). The CDR3 is 15 amino acids. The V gene end was trimmed by 4 bases and the J gene end by 10 bases; junction bases not matched to a gene: 16. CDR3 in amino acids: CAWMIFRGLGGEQFF. CDR3 nucleotides: TGTGCCTGGATGATCTTTCGGGGACTGGGGGGGGAGCAGTTCTTC.

The chain has TRBV7-9 and TRBJ2-3, with D perhaps matching TRBD2 (5 bases). Trimming pared 4 bases from V and 10 bases from J, leaving 15 bases between. Germline CDR1 and CDR2: SEHNR and FQNEAQ (reference sequence). CDR3 length equals 13 residues. CDR3 residues: CASSYIRTEAQYF. The CDR3 region has the DNA TGTGCCAGCAGCTACATCCGGACGGAGGCGCAGTATTTT.

This chain joins TRBV2 and TRBJ1-4, with 12 nucleotides matching TRBD1. V was pared by 5 bases and J by 9 bases, with 13 bases of the junction left unmatched. The germline CDR1 and CDR2 sequences are SNHLY and FYNNEI. This CDR3 contains 17 residues. CDR3 coding DNA: TGTGCCAGCAGTCAGAAGCGCCCGGGACAGGGGGCCCAAAAACTGTTTTTT. Its protein is CASSQKRPGQGAQKLFF.

The chain links TRBV25-1 to TRBJ2-5; TRBD2 matches at 13 bases. V gave up 5 bases and J gave up 4 bases; unmatched junction bases: 4. The CDR3 loop spans 15 amino acids. Germline V gene data show CDR1 as MGHDK and CDR2 as SYGVNS. The CDR3 DNA sequence: TGTGCCAGCAGTCAGGGACTAGCGGGACCAGAGACCCAGTACTTC. It is translated as CASSQGLAGPETQYF.

This rearrangement joins TRBV30 to TRBJ1-2; D might be TRBD1 (6 bases). V was shortened by 0 bases and J by 8 bases, with 19 bases between the two germline ends. This CDR3 comprises 15 residues. Germline CDR1 and CDR2: GTSNPN and SVGIG (reference sequence). The CDR3 here is CAWSVGGVAPRGYTF. The CDR3, as DNA: TGTGCCTGGAGTGTAGGGGGGGTTGCTCCCCGGGGCTACACCTTC.

This clone was observed a handful of times. The chain is built from TRBV10-2 and TRBJ1-3; 9 bases align to TRBD1. The V gene's germline CDR1 is WSHSY and CDR2 SAAADI. This CDR3 spans 13 amino acids. The trim removed 7 bases at V and 4 bases at J, leaving 2 bases unmatched. The CDR3 DNA sequence: TGCGCCAGCATGGGACAGGGAGGAAACACCATATATTTT. This encodes CASMGQGGNTIYF.

The CDR3 region has the DNA TGTGCCAGCAGCCCTTCGTGGCTAGAGAAGACCCAGTACTTC. Translating it yields CASSPSWLEKTQYF. V and J are TRBV3-1 (or the pseudogene TRBV3-2) and TRBJ2-5; D remains unclear. V shed 4 bases and J shed 6 bases, with 15 bases lying between them. CDR1 is LGHDT and CDR2 is YNNKEL in the germline V gene (reference sequence). CDR3 length equals 14 residues.

The chain joins TRBV19 to TRBJ2-5, with D perhaps TRBD2 (6 bases). The CDR3 runs to 15 residues. The germline V and J ends were trimmed by 5 bases and 0 bases, with 13 bases remaining between them. The germline gives CDR1 LNHDA, CDR2 SQIVND (reference sequence). CDR3 amino acids: CASSRIAENQETQYF. The CDR3 DNA is TGTGCCAGTAGTCGTATAGCGGAGAACCAAGAGACCCAGTACTTC.

This chain connects TRBV25-1 to TRBJ1-4; 9 bases match TRBD1. The CDR3 sequence is 15 residues long. Germline V CDR1 and CDR2: MGHDK, SYGVNS. V was clipped by 3 bases and J by 5 bases; unmatched bases: 4. This CDR3 reads CASSEDRGLNEKLFF. CDR3 DNA sequence: TGTGCCAGCAGTGAGGACAGGGGACTAAATGAAAAACTGTTTTTT.

This chain uses TRBV18 with TRBJ1-2, with D possibly TRBD1 on 6 matching bases. Germline lookup yields CDR1 KGHSH and CDR2 LQKENI. Trimming removed 0 bases at V and 8 bases at J, with 16 bases between. The CDR3 length is 15 residues. CDR3 sequence (DNA): TGTGCCAGCTCACCACCGGTTCAGGGGAAAGGCGGCTACACCTTC. Its translation is CASSPPVQGKGGYTF.

The chain has TRBV30 and TRBJ1-2; no clear D. The CDR3 length is 12 residues. Germline CDR1 reads GTSNPN; CDR2 reads SVGIG (reference sequence). Deletions cut 1 base from V and 8 bases from J, with 11 bases between. The CDR3 reads CAWSGAFSGYTF. DNA of the CDR3: TGTGCCTGGAGTGGGGCTTTCTCGGGCTACACCTTC.

The chain joins TRBV5-1 to TRBJ2-7; 7 bases are a match to TRBD2. CDR1 is SGHRS, CDR2 YFSETQ, per germline. This CDR3 spans 19 amino acids. V shed 1 base and J 3 bases; nucleotides not matched to a gene: 19. Here the CDR3 DNA reads TGCGCCAGCAGCTTGCTCCCTAGCGGAAGAGCAGGGTCGGACTACGAGCAGTACTTC. This gives the protein CASSLLPSGRAGSDYEQYF.

The V call is TRBV7-9, the J call TRBJ2-5, with D maybe TRBD1 (5 bases). The CDR3 has 14 residues. Trimming shortened V by 2 bases and J by 1 base, and 8 bases separated the two germline ends. CDR1 is SEHNR, CDR2 FQNEAQ, per germline (reference sequence). The CDR3 DNA reads TGTGCCAGCAGCTTACAGGGTCCCCAAGAGACCCAGTACTTC. It codes for CASSLQGPQETQYF.

The J gene is TRBJ1-6, the V gene TRBV4-2; 9 positions match TRBD1. V dropped 2 bases and J dropped 9; count of bases not matched to a gene: 11. Germline lookup yields CDR1 LGHNA and CDR2 YNFKEQ. The CDR3 spans 17 residues. The CDR3 region is CASSQQGTGGGGSPLHF. As DNA, the CDR3 is TGTGCCAGCAGCCAACAAGGAACAGGGGGCGGTGGTTCACCCCTCCACTTT.